The 28 T cell receptor beta chains below come from one sample, sequenced in a study of blood T cell repertoires in COVID-19. This table comes from immunoSEQ multiplex PCR, and its TCRdb copy is limited to in-frame clones, with some not included. This table has fewer than 110,000 clones, around 89% appearing once. Sample: peripheral blood. The source is a man aged 40-50 years with active or convalescent COVID-19.

The chain carries TRBV4-3 and TRBJ1-3, with D unresolved. Germline CDR1 and CDR2: LGHNA and YSLEER. Between the trimmed V and J ends, which lost 0 bases and 0 bases, there was a span of 6 bases. The CDR3 totals 15 residues. The CDR3 protein is CASSQDLVSGNTIYF. CDR3 sequence (DNA): TGCGCCAGCAGCCAAGATCTTGTCTCTGGAAACACCATATATTTT.

CDR3 residues: CASSLDRLAGVYEQYF. The CDR3 coding sequence is TGTGCCAGCAGCTTAGACCGGCTAGCGGGAGTTTACGAGCAGTACTTC. The rearrangement links TRBV7-2 to TRBJ2-7; the match to TRBD2 covers 10 bases. The CDR3 runs 16 residues. CDR1 and CDR2 from the germline V gene are SGHTA and FQGNSA. Trimming took 1 base from V and 4 from J; bases not matched to a gene: 7.

The J gene is TRBJ1-3, the V gene TRBV7-9; D gene uncertain. V lost 2 bases, J lost 4 bases, and 6 bases lay in between. The CDR3 has 13 residues. The germline V gene has CDR1 SEHNR and CDR2 FQNEAQ (reference sequence). The CDR3 nucleotides are TGTGCCAGCAGCTTACCTCAGGGAAACACCATATATTTT. Residues: CASSLPQGNTIYF.

The chain joins TRBV2 to TRBJ2-3, with TRBD1 matching over 9 bases. The CDR3 length is 15 residues. Trimming cost V 3 bases and J 3 bases; bases outside gene matches: 4. Germline V gene data show CDR1 as SNHLY and CDR2 as FYNNEI. CDR3 coding DNA: TGTGCCAGCAGTGATTGGGGGACAGGGACAGATACGCAGTATTTT. This codes for CASSDWGTGTDTQYF.

V and J are TRBV5-1 and TRBJ1-2, with D tentatively TRBD1 (5 bases). V lost 4 bases, J lost 8 bases, and 15 bases lay in between. The length of the CDR3 is 13 residues. CDR1 SGHRS and CDR2 YFSETQ come from the germline V gene. The CDR3 DNA reads as TGCGCCAGCAGCCCCATGGGGCCAGGGGGCTACACCTTC. Its translation: CASSPMGPGGYTF.

This rearrangement joins TRBV6-5 to TRBJ1-5, with a tentative D call TRBD1 (5 bases). The germline V gene has CDR1 MNHEY and CDR2 SVGAGI. V lost 11 bases to trimming and J lost 6 bases, with 17 bases between them. This CDR3 is 13 amino acids long. CDR3 protein: CAGGGAAGQPQHF. As DNA, the CDR3 is TGTGCCGGGGGTGGGGCAGCGGGTCAGCCCCAGCATTTT.

V is TRBV5-6 and J is TRBJ1-1; D gene ambiguous. CDR1 is SGHDT, CDR2 YYEEEE, per germline. V was pared by 7 bases and J by 1 base, with 14 bases between. The CDR3 extends over 14 amino acids. In nucleotides, the CDR3 is TGTGCCAGCGTCCAAGGAGGTTGGAACACTGAAGCTTTCTTT. This translates into CASVQGGWNTEAFF.

In this sample, this clone turned up once. This chain connects TRBV11-2 to TRBJ2-5, with D possibly matching TRBD1 (5 bases). This CDR3 region has 17 residues. The germline CDR1 and CDR2 sequences are SGHAT and FQNNGV. Trimming left V 5 bases short and J 1 base short, with 20 bases between. The CDR3, as DNA: TGTGCCAGCAGCCTTCAAGGGGTCCTTCTATCCCAAGAGACCCAGTACTTC. This codes for CASSLQGVLLSQETQYF.

The chain recombines TRBV5-1 with TRBJ2-7; perhaps TRBD1 as D (5 bases). Deletions cut 2 bases from V and 1 base from J, with 19 bases between. Germline CDR1 reads SGHRS; CDR2 reads YFSETQ. The CDR3 sequence is 17 residues long. The CDR3 is CASSFHRPNEYSYEQYF. Here the CDR3 DNA reads TGCGCCAGCAGCTTTCACAGGCCGAACGAGTATTCCTACGAGCAGTACTTC.

This sequence joins TRBV18 and TRBJ2-2, with D unclear. The CDR3 runs to 12 residues. Trimming left V 2 bases short and J 11 bases short, with 9 bases between. CDR1 and CDR2 (germline): KGHSH, LQKENI. In DNA, the CDR3 is TGTGCCAGCTCACCAACCTACCCCGAGCTGTTTTTT. Protein product: CASSPTYPELFF. The whole variable domain, remainder taken from reference TRBV18 and TRBJ2-2, is NAGVMQNPRHLVRRRGQEARLRCSPMKGHSHVYWYRQLPEEGLKFMVYLQKENIIDESGMPKERFSAEFPKEGPSILRIQQVVRGDSAAYFCASSPTYPELFFGEGSRLTVL.

The chain is built from TRBV28 and TRBJ1-1, with a weak D call TRBD1 (6 bases). V was pared by 7 bases and J by 7 bases, with 19 bases between. This CDR3 region has 14 residues. Germline CDR1 reads MDHEN; CDR2 reads SYDVKM. CDR3 sequence: CASIPLGGAGEAFF. The CDR3, as DNA: TGTGCCAGCATCCCGTTGGGGGGGGCCGGTGAAGCTTTCTTT. Full variable domain (remainder filled in from reference TRBV28 and TRBJ1-1): DVKVTQSSRYLVKRTGEKVFLECVQDMDHENMFWYRQDPGLGLRLIYFSYDVKMKEKGDIPEGYSVSREKKERFSLILESASTNQTSMYLCASIPLGGAGEAFFGQGTRLTVV.

This clone was seen a single time. J is TRBJ1-1 and V is TRBV10-3, with 7 bases lining up with TRBD1. Unmatched junction bases numbered 8, after V lost 6 bases and J lost 4 bases. This CDR3 is 14 amino acids long. The germline V gene has CDR1 ENHRY and CDR2 SYGVKD. CDR3 DNA: TGTGCCATCAGCACGACAGGGCAAGGCACTGAAGCTTTCTTT. Amino acid sequence: CAISTTGQGTEAFF.

CDR3 sequence (DNA): TGTGCCATCAGGAGGGGGGGTAGTTCCTACGAGCAGTACTTC. It yields the protein CAIRRGGSSYEQYF. The chain recombines TRBV10-3 with TRBJ2-7, with a possible D match to TRBD2 (7 bases). CDR1 is ENHRY and CDR2 is SYGVKD in the germline V gene. This CDR3 spans 14 amino acids. V lost 6 bases, J lost 1 base, and 13 bases lay in between.

This rearrangement joins TRBV5-8 to TRBJ1-2, with a tentative D call TRBD1 (5 bases). The CDR3 sequence is 15 residues long. V was trimmed by 3 bases and J by 4 bases, leaving 16 bases between them. Germline-derived CDR1 and CDR2 are SGHTS and YDEGEE. DNA for the CDR3: TGTGCCAGCAGCTCTAGGGGCAGCCTCACCTATGGCTACACCTTC. The encoded protein is CASSSRGSLTYGYTF.

In this sample, this clone turned up once. The rearrangement uses TRBV9 and TRBJ2-3; tentative D call: TRBD2 (5 bases). Trimming left V 2 bases short and J 4 bases short, with 14 bases between. The CDR3 spans 15 residues. CDR1 and CDR2 (germline): SGDLS, YYNGEE. The CDR3 region has the DNA TGTGCCAGCAGCGTGGGAATAGTGGGAGCAGATACGCAGTATTTT. Protein product: CASSVGIVGADTQYF.

The chain has TRBV5-1 and TRBJ2-7; D possibly corresponds to TRBD1 (5 bases). Germline V gives CDR1 SGHRS, CDR2 YFSETQ. Deletions cut 0 bases from V and 3 bases from J, with 13 bases between. CDR3 length: 15 amino acids. In DNA, the CDR3 is TGCGCCAGCAGCTTGGCCGAGCAGGGCTACTACGAGCAGTACTTC. This encodes CASSLAEQGYYEQYF.

This sequence joins TRBV30 and TRBJ1-4; 7 positions match TRBD1. Germline V gene lookup returns CDR1 GTSNPN and CDR2 SVGIG (reference sequence). J lost 0 bases, V lost 8 bases, and 3 bases had no gene match. The CDR3 runs to 13 residues. CDR3 sequence (DNA): TGTGCCCAGGGGGGTGCAACTAATGAAAAACTGTTTTTT. It codes for CAQGGATNEKLFF.

The gene calls are TRBV2 and TRBJ1-3; maybe TRBD1 (6 bases). The CDR3 has 16 amino acids. The V gene lost 4 bases and the J gene lost 0 bases, with 13 bases spanning the gap. CDR1 is SNHLY, CDR2 FYNNEI, per germline. CDR3 sequence: CASSAAGVFSGNTIYF. The DNA of the CDR3 is TGTGCCAGCAGTGCGGCAGGGGTATTCTCTGGAAACACCATATATTTT.

This chain links TRBV28 with TRBJ1-2; possible D gene TRBD1, 6 bases. Germline CDR1 is MDHEN and CDR2 is SYDVKM. V lost 8 bases and J 3 bases, leaving 13 bases between the germline ends. This CDR3 region has 13 residues. The CDR3 sequence: CASYGRGDYGYTF. CDR3 coding DNA: TGTGCCAGCTACGGCAGGGGAGACTATGGCTACACCTTC.

The chain combines TRBV18 with TRBJ1-4, with D possibly TRBD1 on 6 matching bases. Germline lookup yields CDR1 KGHSH and CDR2 LQKENI. V gave up 0 bases and J gave up 8 bases, with 19 bases separating them. This CDR3 spans 17 amino acids. In nucleotides, the CDR3 is TGTGCCAGCTCACCACCCGGTGTTGGTGGGACATCCGAAAAACTGTTTTTT. This codes for CASSPPGVGGTSEKLFF.

This clone was counted between two and nine times. The chain is built from TRBV28 and TRBJ1-1, with TRBD1 identical over 7 bases. Unmatched junction bases numbered 11, after V lost 10 bases and J lost 6 bases. CDR1 is MDHEN and CDR2 is SYDVKM in the germline V gene. The CDR3 sequence is 13 residues long. The CDR3 DNA reads TGTGCCATCTCACCGGGACAGTTCCCTGAAGCTTTCTTT. This codes for CAISPGQFPEAFF.

The rearrangement links TRBV15 to TRBJ2-2; D is uncertain. The CDR3 runs 11 residues. Trimming removed 8 bases at V and 9 bases at J, with 10 bases between. Germline CDR1 reads LNHNV; CDR2 reads YYDKDF (reference sequence). For the CDR3, the DNA is TGTGCCACCTCGAACTCGCGGGAGCTGTTTTTT. Translation: CATSNSRELFF.

This clone was counted a few times. V is TRBV9 and J is TRBJ2-1; 13 nucleotides match TRBD2. Germline assignment: CDR1 SGDLS and CDR2 YYNGEE. V lost 0 bases, J lost 7 bases, and 22 bases stayed unmatched. There are 22 residues in the CDR3. The CDR3 protein is CASSVALYSVGTSGIRDNEQFF. CDR3 coding DNA: TGTGCCAGCAGCGTAGCTCTGTATAGCGTCGGGACTAGCGGGATACGGGATAATGAGCAGTTCTTC.

The V and J genes are TRBV27 and TRBJ1-6; maybe TRBD1 (5 bases). Germline lookup yields CDR1 MNHEY and CDR2 SMNVEV (reference sequence). The CDR3 is 17 amino acids. V gave up 2 bases and J gave up 6 bases, with 17 bases separating them. DNA of the CDR3: TGTGCCAGCAGTTTAACTAATCCGAGACAGCCTAATTCACCCCTCCACTTT. Amino acids: CASSLTNPRQPNSPLHF.

This clone was detected only once. The sample holds other DNA sequences that translate to the same CDR3. The chain combines TRBV6-5 with TRBJ1-1, with a possible D match to TRBD1 (5 bases). Trimming took 2 bases from V and 1 from J, leaving 5 bases between them. Germline lookup yields CDR1 MNHEY and CDR2 SVGAGI. There are 13 residues in the CDR3. The CDR3 coding sequence is TGTGCCAGCAGTTACCAGGGGAACACTGAAGCTTTCTTT. It is translated as CASSYQGNTEAFF.

V usage is TRBV6-5 and J usage is TRBJ2-1, with 10 bases matching TRBD2. V shed 6 bases, J shed 5 bases, and the junction held 1 base outside the gene matches. Germline CDR1 and CDR2: MNHEY and SVGAGI. The CDR3 runs 13 residues. CDR3 protein: CASRLAGHNEQFF. DNA for the CDR3: TGTGCCAGCAGACTAGCGGGGCACAATGAGCAGTTCTTC.

This chain uses TRBV19 with TRBJ2-4, with TRBD1 as a possible D gene (6 bases). Germline V CDR1 and CDR2: LNHDA, SQIVND (reference sequence). This CDR3 contains 14 residues. V gave up 5 bases and J gave up 10 bases, with 18 bases separating them. The CDR3 region has the DNA TGTGCCAGTAGTCCCCAGGGGCTAGTCCGGATTCAGTACTTC. This translates into CASSPQGLVRIQYF. Based on the CDR3 plus reference TRBV19 and TRBJ2-4, the full variable domain is DGGITQSPKYLFRKEGQNVTLSCEQNLNHDAMYWYRQDPGQGLRLIYYSQIVNDFQKGDIAEGYSVSREKKESFPLTVTSAQKNPTAFYLCASSPQGLVRIQYFGAGTRLSVL.

The chain uses TRBV10-3 and TRBJ2-3; D perhaps matches TRBD1 (8 bases). V was cut by 8 bases and J by 3 bases, with 18 bases left in between. The germline CDR1 and CDR2 sequences are ENHRY and SYGVKD. This CDR3 is 15 amino acids long. The CDR3 DNA follows: TGTGCCATCGGGGGGGCAGGGGGCTTAACAGATACGCAGTATTTT. Encoded protein: CAIGGAGGLTDTQYF.